These T cell receptor beta chains were read from a single sample in a study of STAT5B mutations in CD4+ large granular lymphocyte leukemia. TCRdb's copy holds only in-frame clones and misses some; the assay was immunoSEQ multiplex PCR. The sample includes 40,000 to 55,000 clones, approximately 84% of them seen just once. Material: CD4+ T cells from blood buffy coats. All receptors come from a human donor in good health. CDR3s include the opening cysteine and the closing phenylalanine or tryptophan. D genes are given only for firm matches. Only some rows state a clone size, as once, few, many or a class for expanded clones.

d_call j_call v_call clone_size cdr3_aa cdr3_nt
NA TRBJ1-1 TRBV11-2 NA CASSFPIRGAEAFF TGTGCCAGCAGCTTCCCGATCAGGGGCGCTGAAGCTTTCTTT
NA TRBJ1-2 TRBV7-9 NA CASSLETFPHYGYTF TGTGCCAGCAGCTTAGAGACATTTCCCCACTATGGCTACACCTTC
NA TRBJ2-1 TRBV6-6 NA CASSPDYSYNEQFF TGTGCCAGCAGCCCTGACTACTCCTACAATGAGCAGTTCTTC
NA TRBJ1-3 TRBV12-5 NA CASGPPRDGENTIYF TGTGCTAGTGGCCCACCCCGGGACGGTGAGAACACCATATATTTT
NA TRBJ1-5 TRBV6-1 once CASIQTGSNQPQHF TGTGCCAGCATCCAGACAGGTAGCAATCAGCCCCAGCATTTT
NA TRBJ1-1 TRBV7-9 NA CASSSGTEAFF TGTGCCAGCAGCAGTGGCACTGAAGCTTTCTTT
NA TRBJ1-3 TRBV7-9 once CASQLNTIYF TGTGCCAGCCAATTAAACACCATATATTTT
NA TRBJ1-4 TRBV10-3 NA CAISAGFNEKLFF TGTGCCATCAGTGCAGGCTTTAATGAAAAACTGTTTTTT
NA TRBJ2-3 TRBV4-2 once CASSQGGPSVTDTQYF TGTGCCAGCAGCCAAGGTGGGCCTAGCGTTACAGATACGCAGTATTTT
NA TRBJ1-5 TRBV5-5 once CASSRDSFNQPQHF TGTGCCAGCAGCAGGGACTCCTTCAATCAGCCCCAGCATTTT
NA TRBJ2-2 TRBV7-6 NA CASSLGGRASTGELFF TGTGCCAGCAGCTTAGGGGGGCGGGCCTCCACCGGGGAGCTGTTTTTT
TRBD1 TRBJ2-7 TRBV27 NA CASTRTGQYEQYF TGTGCCAGCACACGGACAGGGCAATACGAGCAGTACTTC
NA TRBJ2-2 TRBV6-5 NA CASRRLGPSGELFF TGTGCCAGCAGGAGACTAGGACCGTCCGGGGAGCTGTTTTTT
NA TRBJ1-4 TRBV25-1 once CASSDWGAGTTNEKLFF TGTGCCAGCAGTGACTGGGGGGCCGGGACAACTAATGAAAAACTGTTTTTT
TRBD2 TRBJ2-3 TRBV2 NA CASRRLAGGDTQYF TGTGCCAGCAGGAGACTAGCGGGGGGTGATACGCAGTATTTT
TRBD1 TRBJ1-3 TRBV18 NA CASSPQTGEAGNTIYF TGTGCCAGCTCACCACAAACAGGGGAGGCTGGAAACACCATATATTTT
NA TRBJ2-5 TRBV19 NA CASSIEGVGAQYF TGTGCCAGTAGTATAGAAGGGGTAGGAGCCCAGTACTTC
NA TRBJ2-5 TRBV11-2 NA CASSRQWETQYF TGTGCCAGCAGCCGTCAGTGGGAGACCCAGTACTTC
TRBD1 TRBJ1-6 TRBV6-5 NA CASRRTGGRNSPLHF TGTGCCAGCAGGCGAACAGGGGGCCGGAATTCACCCCTCCACTTT